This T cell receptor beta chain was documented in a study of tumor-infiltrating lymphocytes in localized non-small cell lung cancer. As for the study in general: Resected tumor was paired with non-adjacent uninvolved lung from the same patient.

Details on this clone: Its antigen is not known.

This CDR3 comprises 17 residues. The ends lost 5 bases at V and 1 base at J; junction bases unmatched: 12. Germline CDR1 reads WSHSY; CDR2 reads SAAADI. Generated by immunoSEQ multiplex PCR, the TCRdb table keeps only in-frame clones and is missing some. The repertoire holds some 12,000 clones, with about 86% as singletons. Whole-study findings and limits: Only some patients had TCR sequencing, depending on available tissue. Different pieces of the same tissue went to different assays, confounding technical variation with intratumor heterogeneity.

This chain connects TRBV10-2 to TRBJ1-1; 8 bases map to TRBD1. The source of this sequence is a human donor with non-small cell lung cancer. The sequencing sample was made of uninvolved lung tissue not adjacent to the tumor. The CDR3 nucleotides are TGCGCCAGCAGTTCCCATACCTCCGGGACAGGGAACACTGAAGCTTTCTTT. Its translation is CASSSHTSGTGNTEAFF.